The 27 T cell receptor beta chains in this list originate from one sample, sequenced in a study of T cell responses to AZD1222 COVID-19 vaccine. Here immunoSEQ multiplex PCR was the method, and the copy in TCRdb shows in-frame clones only, minus some. This table holds around 78,000 clones, 82% found once. This specimen was peripheral blood, taken on day 0 of AZD1222 vaccination. These receptors all stem from an adult in good health.

The genes are TRBV15 and TRBJ2-3; 8 bases map to TRBD1. The trim removed 3 bases at V and 4 bases at J, leaving 6 bases unmatched. The CDR3 consists of 15 residues. CDR1 LNHNV and CDR2 YYDKDF come from the germline V gene (reference sequence). The DNA for the CDR3 is TGTGCCACCAGCAGGAGGACAGGGTTGGCAGATACGCAGTATTTT. The encoded protein is CATSRRTGLADTQYF.

Written as DNA, the CDR3 is TGTGCCACCAGCAGAGATAGGTCGAGAGGACAGCCCCAGCATTTT. This codes for CATSRDRSRGQPQHF. The J gene is TRBJ1-5, the V gene TRBV15, with D hard to call. The CDR3 is 15 amino acids. Germline V CDR1 and CDR2: LNHNV, YYDKDF (reference sequence). Trimming left V 0 bases short and J 7 bases short, with 13 bases between.

The chain is built from TRBV29-1 and TRBJ1-1; D is perhaps TRBD1 (5 bases). The germline V gene has CDR1 SQVTM and CDR2 ANQGSEA. Trimming shortened V by 7 bases and J by 6 bases, and 18 bases separated the two germline ends. The CDR3 totals 13 residues. The CDR3 loop reads CSALDWGSSEAFF. CDR3 nucleotides: TGCAGCGCTCTCGACTGGGGGAGTTCTGAAGCTTTCTTT.

The chain has TRBV11-2 and TRBJ2-7; D might be TRBD2 (5 bases). Germline V lookup: CDR1 SGHAT, CDR2 FQNNGV. The CDR3 is made up of 15 amino acids. V was trimmed by 5 bases and J by 1 base, leaving 15 bases between them. CDR3 in DNA: TGTGCCAGCAGCCCTATCCTGGGAGATTCCTACGAGCAGTACTTC. Protein sequence: CASSPILGDSYEQYF.

The chain combines TRBV11-2 with TRBJ2-7, with D perhaps TRBD2 (5 bases). Germline CDR1 and CDR2: SGHAT and FQNNGV. This CDR3 region has 14 residues. V was cut by 3 bases and J by 1 base, with 10 bases left in between. The CDR3 here is CASSLERLSYEQYF. Here the CDR3 DNA reads TGTGCCAGCAGCTTGGAGCGGCTATCCTACGAGCAGTACTTC. The whole variable domain, remainder taken from reference TRBV11-2 and TRBJ2-7, is EAGVAQSPRYKIIEKRQSVAFWCNPISGHATLYWYQQILGQGPKLLIQFQNNGVVDDSQLPKDRFSAERLKGVDSTLKIQPAKLEDSAVYLCASSLERLSYEQYFGPGTRLTVT.

Only a few counts were recorded for this clone. V gene TRBV5-4 combines with J gene TRBJ2-5; 9 bases map to TRBD1. The V and J ends lost 4 bases and 2 bases, in that order; junction bases with no gene match: 3. Germline V lookup: CDR1 SGHNT, CDR2 YYREEE (reference sequence). This CDR3 has 14 amino acids. The CDR3 bases are TGTGCCAGCAGCCGCGACAGGGGGCAAGAGACCCAGTACTTC. Amino acid sequence: CASSRDRGQETQYF.

This clone was counted a single time. This chain uses TRBV2 with TRBJ2-1; D gene uncertain. V was trimmed by 7 bases and J by 3 bases, leaving 13 bases between them. From germline, CDR1 is SNHLY and CDR2 FYNNEI. This CDR3 is built from 14 residues. The CDR3 sequence: CASNEWRDYNEQFF. As DNA, the CDR3 is TGTGCCAGCAATGAGTGGCGAGACTACAATGAGCAGTTCTTC.

The chain is built from TRBV7-9 and TRBJ1-2; TRBD1 is a possible D gene (5 bases). Germline V gene data show CDR1 as SEHNR and CDR2 as FQNEAQ (reference sequence). Trimming took 1 base from V and 4 from J, leaving 10 bases between them. The length of the CDR3 is 14 residues. The CDR3 DNA reads as TGTGCCAGCAGCTTAGTAGGGGCCACCTATGGCTACACCTTC. As protein: CASSLVGATYGYTF.

This chain uses TRBV9 with TRBJ1-5; possible D gene TRBD1, 5 bases. CDR3 length: 14 amino acids. V lost 0 bases, J lost 5 bases, and 9 bases lay in between. Per the germline V gene, CDR1 is SGDLS and CDR2 is YYNGEE. The DNA of the CDR3 is TGTGCCAGCAGCGTAGGGGGAGGGGATCAGCCCCAGCATTTT. As protein: CASSVGGGDQPQHF.

This clone was counted a single time. V and J are TRBV5-1 and TRBJ2-7; D is possibly TRBD2 (7 bases). The germline V and J ends were trimmed by 0 bases and 5 bases, with 15 bases remaining between them. The CDR3 covers 15 residues. Germline V lookup: CDR1 SGHRS, CDR2 YFSETQ. Written as DNA, the CDR3 is TGCGCCAGCAGCTTGGGATGGACGGGGGGCAACGAGCAGTACTTC. Translating gives CASSLGWTGGNEQYF.

The genes are TRBV5-8 and TRBJ1-2; possibly TRBD1 for D (5 bases). The ends were cut back, 0 bases at V and 8 bases at J, with 11 bases in the middle. Germline V gene lookup returns CDR1 SGHTS and CDR2 YDEGEE. The CDR3 length is 13 residues. In DNA, the CDR3 is TGTGCCAGCAGCTTGGGTCAGGGCAGAGGCTACACCTTC. It codes for CASSLGQGRGYTF.

The chain links TRBV5-8 to TRBJ2-5; 9 positions agree with TRBD1. The CDR3 is 14 amino acids. Germline V gene lookup returns CDR1 SGHTS and CDR2 YDEGEE. The ends lost 3 bases at V and 6 bases at J; junction bases unmatched: 6. The CDR3 DNA is TGTGCCAGCAGCTCTACACAGGGGGCAAAGACCCAGTACTTC. Translating gives CASSSTQGAKTQYF. Complete variable domain (other parts from reference TRBV5-8 and TRBJ2-5): EAGVTQSPTHLIKTRGQQATLRCSPISGHTSVYWYQQALGLGLQFLLWYDEGEERNRGNFPPRFSGRQFPNYSSELNVNALELEDSALYLCASSSTQGAKTQYFGPGTRLLVL.

This chain joins TRBV6-6 and TRBJ1-2; D is uncertain. CDR1 is MNHNY and CDR2 is SVGAGI in the germline V gene (reference sequence). V lost 7 bases to trimming and J lost 4 bases, with 13 bases between them. The CDR3 is 13 residues long. The CDR3 nucleotides are TGTGCCAGCACCTGGCGAGAGATCTATGGCTACACCTTC. It yields the protein CASTWREIYGYTF.

The chain couples TRBV7-2 to TRBJ1-6, with 7 bases aligning to TRBD1. The CDR3 totals 15 residues. The junction had 8 bases not matched to a gene; V was cut back by 5 bases and J by 7 bases. CDR1 and CDR2 from the germline V gene are SGHTA and FQGNSA. CDR3 sequence: CASSLQGGGNSPLHF. The CDR3, as DNA: TGTGCCAGCAGCCTCCAGGGGGGCGGGAATTCACCCCTCCACTTT.

This clone has more than one count but fewer than ten. The chain couples TRBV10-1 to TRBJ2-2; TRBD1 might be the D (5 bases). The germline gives CDR1 WNHNN, CDR2 SYGVQD (reference sequence). V lost 0 bases to trimming and J lost 7 bases, with 18 bases between them. The length of the CDR3 is 17 residues. The CDR3 nucleotides are TGCGCCAGCAGTGAGTCGGCTAGGCAGGGTGGTCGCGGGGAGCTGTTTTTT. Its translation is CASSESARQGGRGELFF.

The chain couples TRBV9 to TRBJ2-6, with 8 bases that match TRBD1. Germline V gives CDR1 SGDLS, CDR2 YYNGEE. This CDR3 comprises 17 residues. The V segment lost 4 bases and the J segment 1 base; nucleotides outside the gene matches: 7. DNA of the CDR3: TGTGCCAGCAGCCCCCGGACAGGGTCTTCTGGGGCCAACGTCCTGACTTTC. It specifies CASSPRTGSSGANVLTF.

This clone occurred a few times. The J gene is TRBJ1-2, the V gene TRBV12-5; D possibly corresponds to TRBD1 (6 bases). The CDR3 runs 12 residues. V was clipped by 3 bases and J by 6 bases, with 8 bases between them. CDR1 and CDR2 from the germline V gene are LGHNT and FRNRAP. In nucleotides, the CDR3 is TGTGCTAGTGGTTTTGCAGGGGATGGCTACACCTTC. It translates to CASGFAGDGYTF.

This chain connects TRBV5-4 to TRBJ2-5; D is ambiguous. The germline V gene encodes CDR1 SGHNT and CDR2 YYREEE (reference sequence). The CDR3 runs to 13 residues. V shed 4 bases and J shed 3 bases, with 10 bases lying between them. The CDR3 DNA reads as TGTGCCAGCAGCAATCAGGTGGAAGAGACCCAGTACTTC. Translation gives CASSNQVEETQYF. The variable domain in full, with the rest retrieved from reference TRBV5-4 and TRBJ2-5, is ETGVTQSPTHLIKTRGQQVTLRCSSQSGHNTVSWYQQALGQGPQFIFQYYREEENGRGNFPPRFSGLQFPNYSSELNVNALELDDSALYLCASSNQVEETQYFGPGTRLLVL.

This chain joins TRBV7-2 and TRBJ2-7; 10 nucleotides line up with TRBD1. The germline CDR1 and CDR2 sequences are SGHTA and FQGNSA. The trim removed 5 bases at V and 6 bases at J, leaving 7 bases unmatched. This CDR3 is built from 14 residues. The CDR3 sequence is CASSPDRGLSEQYF. Written as DNA, the CDR3 is TGTGCCAGCAGCCCAGACAGGGGGCTAAGCGAGCAGTACTTC.

The J gene is TRBJ2-2, the V gene TRBV6-6, with 15 bases that match TRBD2. The CDR3 totals 16 residues. Unmatched junction bases numbered 2, after V lost 5 bases and J lost 4 bases. Per germline, CDR1 MNHNY and CDR2 SVGAGI (reference sequence). DNA of the CDR3: TGTGCCAGCAGTCCGGGACTAGCGGGGGGCACCGGGGAGCTGTTTTTT. Protein product: CASSPGLAGGTGELFF.

The rearrangement joins TRBV7-2 to TRBJ2-1, with D possibly TRBD2 on 7 matching bases. Deletions cut 0 bases from V and 6 bases from J, with 15 bases between. Germline CDR1 is SGHTA and CDR2 is FQGNSA. This CDR3 is built from 16 residues. In DNA form, the CDR3 reads TGTGCCAGCAGCTTAGCGGGGGGGGCCACGGGCAATGAGCAGTTCTTC. Translating it yields CASSLAGGATGNEQFF.

The CDR3 sequence: CANPQPGHTNTEAFF. Here the CDR3 DNA reads TGTGCCAACCCCCAACCGGGACACACGAACACTGAAGCTTTCTTT. This sequence joins TRBV6-4 and TRBJ1-1, with D tentatively TRBD1 (6 bases). There are 15 residues in the CDR3. The germline V gene encodes CDR1 MRHNA and CDR2 SNTAGT. Between the trimmed V and J ends, which lost 10 bases and 1 base, there was a span of 19 bases.

This chain joins TRBV4-1 and TRBJ1-4; the D is unclear. The CDR3 runs to 15 residues. Germline V gene data show CDR1 as MGHRA and CDR2 as YSYEKL. V was trimmed by 3 bases and J by 3 bases, leaving 11 bases between them. The CDR3, as DNA: TGCGCCAGCAGCCACCAGACGGGCGCTAATGAAAAACTGTTTTTT. Translated, it gives CASSHQTGANEKLFF.

The V call is TRBV7-9, the J call TRBJ2-7; TRBD1 agrees at 9 bases. The CDR3 is made up of 17 amino acids. Trimming at V came to 1 base and at J to 2 bases, leaving 9 bases not matched to a gene. The germline V gene encodes CDR1 SEHNR and CDR2 FQNEAQ (reference sequence). In nucleotides, the CDR3 is TGTGCCAGCAGCTTAGGGAGCGGGACAGGGATCCCCTACGAGCAGTACTTC. Translating it yields CASSLGSGTGIPYEQYF.

A word on this clone: At the DNA level, this CDR3 is encoded by other sequences in the same sample as well. The chain joins TRBV7-9 to TRBJ1-2; D gene uncertain. This CDR3 is 12 amino acids long. V lost 4 bases to trimming and J lost 4 bases, with 7 bases between them. Germline assignment: CDR1 SEHNR and CDR2 FQNEAQ (reference sequence). CDR3 bases: TGTGCCAGCAGCTCGTCTGTCTATGGCTACACCTTC. Translation gives CASSSSVYGYTF.

This clone showed up just once. The chain carries TRBV5-4 and TRBJ2-5; D call uncertain. V was shortened by 0 bases and J by 1 base, with 7 bases between the two germline ends. Germline V CDR1 and CDR2: SGHNT, YYREEE (reference sequence). This CDR3 is 14 amino acids long. CDR3 protein: CASSLGPTQETQYF. CDR3 nucleotides: TGTGCCAGCAGCTTGGGTCCGACCCAAGAGACCCAGTACTTC.

This chain uses TRBV5-4 with TRBJ2-7; TRBD1 matches 9 bases. The CDR3 spans 15 residues. Germline V gives CDR1 SGHNT, CDR2 YYREEE (reference sequence). Trimming cost V 2 bases and J 5 bases; bases outside gene matches: 8. In nucleotides, the CDR3 is TGTGCCAGCAGCTTTCAGGGACAGGGTCGCAACGAGCAGTACTTC. Residues: CASSFQGQGRNEQYF.